These T cell receptor beta chains were read from a single sample in a study of vaccination effects on CD4 cells after COVID-19. Their recognized antigens are unknown. Generated by immunoSEQ multiplex PCR, the TCRdb table keeps only in-frame clones and is missing some. The data contain about 26,000 clones, around 82% of them singletons. The material was CD4+ T cells from PBMCs cultured with HCoV-NL63 spike peptides, obtained before COVID-19 vaccination. The receptors originated from a human donor who had a prior SARS-CoV-2 infection. Both conserved end residues are part of each CDR3. The order of the fields is V gene, J gene, clone size, CDR3 length, D gene, CDR3 DNA, CDR3 protein. The D gene is left open where the match is weak. Expanded clones are given a class, and other clones once, few, many or no size at all.

v_gene: TRBV4-3; j_gene: TRBJ2-3; abundance: -; len: 18; d_gene: TRBD2; CDR3nt: TGCGCCAGCAGCCAAGCCCCTTTGTCTAGCGGTCACACAGATACGCAGTATTTT; CDR3aa: CASSQAPLSSGHTDTQYF
v_gene: TRBV5-1; j_gene: TRBJ2-1; abundance: -; len: 15; d_gene: TRBD1; CDR3nt: TGCGCCAGCAGCTATGGACAGGGGCTATTAGATGAGCAGTTCTTC; CDR3aa: CASSYGQGLLDEQFF
v_gene: TRBV7-6; j_gene: TRBJ1-3; abundance: -; len: 19; d_gene: -; CDR3nt: TGTGCCAGCAGCTTAGTTTTGGGGCAGGGATTAACTGCCAGAAACACCATATATTTT; CDR3aa: CASSLVLGQGLTARNTIYF
v_gene: TRBV9; j_gene: TRBJ2-7; abundance: -; len: 12; d_gene: TRBD2; CDR3nt: TGTGCCAGCGGGGGGGGGTCCTACGAGCAGTACTTC; CDR3aa: CASGGGSYEQYF
v_gene: TRBV2; j_gene: TRBJ2-1; abundance: few; len: 13; d_gene: -; CDR3nt: TGTGCCAGCAGTGCTTTACCAACCGGTGAGCAGTTCTTC; CDR3aa: CASSALPTGEQFF
v_gene: TRBV3-1/TRBV3-2; j_gene: TRBJ2-5; abundance: once; len: 14; d_gene: -; CDR3nt: TGTGCCAGCAGGCCTCCGGGGTCCCAAGAGACCCAGTACTTC; CDR3aa: CASRPPGSQETQYF
v_gene: TRBV3-1/TRBV3-2; j_gene: TRBJ2-1; abundance: -; len: 15; d_gene: -; CDR3nt: TGTGCCAGCAGCCAATGGCTGGACGGGCACAATGAGCAGTTCTTC; CDR3aa: CASSQWLDGHNEQFF
v_gene: TRBV7-8; j_gene: TRBJ2-7; abundance: -; len: 14; d_gene: -; CDR3nt: TGTGCCAGCAGCACACGGACAGAGACCTACGAGCAGTACTTC; CDR3aa: CASSTRTETYEQYF
v_gene: TRBV7-2; j_gene: TRBJ1-6; abundance: -; len: 20; d_gene: TRBD1; CDR3nt: TGTGCCAGCAGCTTAGCGCCGTGGACAGGGGGCGAATGGAATAATTCACCCCTCCACTTT; CDR3aa: CASSLAPWTGGEWNNSPLHF
v_gene: TRBV11-2; j_gene: TRBJ2-3; abundance: -; len: 15; d_gene: TRBD2; CDR3nt: TGTGCCAGCTCGCGGGCCCTAGCGGGAACAGATACGCAGTATTTT; CDR3aa: CASSRALAGTDTQYF
v_gene: TRBV2; j_gene: TRBJ1-3; abundance: -; len: 13; d_gene: TRBD1; CDR3nt: TGTGCCAGCAGCAGGGGGGAAGGAAACACCATATATTTT; CDR3aa: CASSRGEGNTIYF
v_gene: TRBV3-1/TRBV3-2; j_gene: TRBJ2-2; abundance: -; len: 18; d_gene: -; CDR3nt: TGTGCCAGCAGCCAAGTGGTGTCCGGGACATTCGGCACCGGGGAGCTGTTTTTT; CDR3aa: CASSQVVSGTFGTGELFF
v_gene: TRBV7-3; j_gene: TRBJ2-2; abundance: -; len: 14; d_gene: -; CDR3nt: TGTGCCAGCAGCATCGGACGGGACACCGGGGAGCTGTTTTTT; CDR3aa: CASSIGRDTGELFF
v_gene: TRBV27; j_gene: TRBJ2-2; abundance: -; len: 15; d_gene: -; CDR3nt: TGTGCCAGCAGTTATTGGGCAGGGGCCACCGGGGAGCTGTTTTTT; CDR3aa: CASSYWAGATGELFF
v_gene: TRBV5-6; j_gene: TRBJ2-3; abundance: once; len: 14; d_gene: -; CDR3nt: TGTGCCAGCAGCAGGGACCCAGGCACAGATACGCAGTATTTT; CDR3aa: CASSRDPGTDTQYF
v_gene: TRBV18; j_gene: TRBJ2-2; abundance: once; len: 16; d_gene: TRBD1; CDR3nt: TGTGCCAGCTCACAAAGGACAGGGGGCGTCACCGGGGAGCTGTTTTTT; CDR3aa: CASSQRTGGVTGELFF
v_gene: TRBV10-3; j_gene: TRBJ2-1; abundance: -; len: 15; d_gene: -; CDR3nt: TGTGCCATCAGTGATTTATCCGGGACCACCGATGAGCAGTTCTTC; CDR3aa: CAISDLSGTTDEQFF
v_gene: TRBV25-1; j_gene: TRBJ2-2; abundance: -; len: 13; d_gene: -; CDR3nt: TGTGCCAGCAGTGGCCTGGGTGTGGGGGAGCTGTTTTTT; CDR3aa: CASSGLGVGELFF
v_gene: TRBV4-3; j_gene: TRBJ2-3; abundance: -; len: 16; d_gene: TRBD2; CDR3nt: TGCGCCAGCAGCCGCCTTCTAGCGGGAGGGCCAGATACGCAGTATTTT; CDR3aa: CASSRLLAGGPDTQYF
v_gene: TRBV5-1; j_gene: TRBJ1-1; abundance: -; len: 15; d_gene: -; CDR3nt: TGCGCCAGCAGCTTGAACACAGGGTGGGGCACTGAAGCTTTCTTT; CDR3aa: CASSLNTGWGTEAFF
v_gene: TRBV19; j_gene: TRBJ1-1; abundance: -; len: 16; d_gene: TRBD1; CDR3nt: TGTGCCAGCACGGACAGGGTCGGGCTCTTGAACACTGAAGCTTTCTTT; CDR3aa: CASTDRVGLLNTEAFF
v_gene: TRBV15; j_gene: TRBJ2-1; abundance: -; len: 20; d_gene: TRBD2; CDR3nt: TGTGCCACCAGCAGAGAAAGGGGGGGACTAGCGTTATTAGGGTGGAATGAGCAGTTCTTC; CDR3aa: CATSRERGGLALLGWNEQFF
v_gene: TRBV5-1; j_gene: TRBJ2-7; abundance: -; len: 15; d_gene: -; CDR3nt: TGCGCCAGCAGCAGAATAGCGAGCCCCGGGGGCGAGCAGTACTTC; CDR3aa: CASSRIASPGGEQYF
v_gene: TRBV18; j_gene: TRBJ2-3; abundance: -; len: 15; d_gene: -; CDR3nt: TGTGCCAGCTCACCGGGCGGGGAAGGCACAGATACGCAGTATTTT; CDR3aa: CASSPGGEGTDTQYF
v_gene: TRBV6-2/TRBV6-3; j_gene: TRBJ2-1; abundance: few; len: 15; d_gene: TRBD2; CDR3nt: TGTGCCAGCAGTAAACTAGCGGGAACCCCCCAGGGGCAGTTCTTC; CDR3aa: CASSKLAGTPQGQFF
v_gene: TRBV30; j_gene: TRBJ2-3; abundance: -; len: 16; d_gene: -; CDR3nt: TGTGCCTGGAGTTCCCCAGGGATTACTAGCACAGATACGCAGTATTTT; CDR3aa: CAWSSPGITSTDTQYF
v_gene: TRBV6-5; j_gene: TRBJ2-2; abundance: -; len: 14; d_gene: -; CDR3nt: TGTGCCAGCAGGTGGACTTCGAACACCGGGGAGCTGTTTTTT; CDR3aa: CASRWTSNTGELFF
v_gene: TRBV18; j_gene: TRBJ2-7; abundance: -; len: 12; d_gene: -; CDR3nt: TGTGCCAGCTCACCATCTAACTACGAGCAGTACTTC; CDR3aa: CASSPSNYEQYF
v_gene: TRBV6-1; j_gene: TRBJ1-6; abundance: few; len: 16; d_gene: TRBD1; CDR3nt: TGTGCCAGCAGTGAACAGGGGGCTGCTCCCTGGTCACCCCTCCACTTT; CDR3aa: CASSEQGAAPWSPLHF
v_gene: TRBV9; j_gene: TRBJ2-7; abundance: -; len: 14; d_gene: -; CDR3nt: TGTGCCAGCAGCGTACAGGACACATCCTACGAGCAGTACTTC; CDR3aa: CASSVQDTSYEQYF
v_gene: TRBV30; j_gene: TRBJ2-3; abundance: -; len: 13; d_gene: -; CDR3nt: TGTGCCTGGAGTGTACGCGGCACAGATACGCAGTATTTT; CDR3aa: CAWSVRGTDTQYF
v_gene: TRBV4-2; j_gene: TRBJ2-7; abundance: -; len: 13; d_gene: -; CDR3nt: TGTGCCAGCAGCCCGCTAGTGAGGCTCGAGCAGTACTTC; CDR3aa: CASSPLVRLEQYF
v_gene: TRBV5-1; j_gene: TRBJ2-7; abundance: -; len: 15; d_gene: TRBD1; CDR3nt: TGCGCCAGCAGCTCCCCCGGACAGGGTTTATACGAGCAGTACTTC; CDR3aa: CASSSPGQGLYEQYF